One and the same sample provided the 25 T cell receptor beta chains below, sequenced in a study of tumor-infiltrating lymphocytes in primary liver carcinoma (dated by TCRdb to about 2017). Sequenced on an Illumina HiSeq 2500. Using a constant-region primer and ProtoScript II reverse transcriptase, TCRbeta-specific cDNA was reverse-transcribed from around 500 ng total RNA. TCRbeta libraries were built with three nested multiplex PCR rounds, a slightly modified ARM-PCR procedure. Multiplex TRBV1-TRBV30 forward primers and a Cbeta reverse primer were used in the first two PCR rounds, each of which was run for around 9 cycles. TCRdb redid the processing of the public reads, applying fastp at Q25 and MiXCR, and retained in-frame beta chains. Entries are consolidated by CDR3 protein sequence, retaining the most common genes and DNA. The sample contains about 99,000 distinct CDR3 sequences, roughly 69% of them found a single time. The ten largest clones capture over 7.5% of the sample.

Without any cell sorting, total RNA and DNA were extracted together from around 20-30 mg of bulk tissue using the AllPrep DNA/RNA mini kit. The sequencing input was liver tumor tissue from sampling region 5. The meaning of the sample's cell subset or site label: tumor region T5, tumor centre. The receptors were sampled from an older woman with primary liver carcinoma and hepatitis B virus infection.

In regard to this clonotype: This may be a read error, as it is one base from a much larger clone. The V gene is TRBV28, the J gene TRBJ1-5; 7 nucleotides match TRBD1. Germline CDR1 reads MDHEN; CDR2 reads SYDVKM. J gave up 3 bases and V 6 bases, and 11 bases lay outside the gene matches. The CDR3 totals 16 residues. The CDR3 DNA is TGTGCCAGCAGGATAACCGGGACAGATTTCAATCAGCCCCAGCATTTT. Residues: CASRITGTDFNQPQHF.

This chain joins TRBV5-1 and TRBJ2-2; 8 nucleotides line up with TRBD2. This CDR3 spans 21 amino acids. The J segment lost 8 bases and the V segment lost 1 base, leaving 25 bases of the junction unmatched. Germline values: CDR1 SGHRS, CDR2 YFSETQ. The CDR3 DNA follows: TGCGCCAGCAGCTTGCCCTATAGTCGTTCTCAGCGGGAGTACGGCACTGGGGAGCTGTTTTTT. Encoded protein: CASSLPYSRSQREYGTGELFF.

Of note for this clonotype: The junction departs from the called germline gene at one end, perhaps through a read error. This chain uses TRBV11-2 with TRBJ2-6; D is unresolved. CDR1 and CDR2 (germline): SGHAT, FQNNGV. This CDR3 comprises 15 residues. The CDR3 nucleotides are TGTGCCGGCAGCGCGACGAGCTTTGGGGTCAACGTCCTGACTTTC. Its translation: CAGSATSFGVNVLTF.

CDR3: CSVHLIAGGANVLTF. The CDR3 DNA reads as TGCAGCGTTCATTTGATCGCCGGTGGTGCCAACGTCCTGACTTTC. The rearrangement links TRBV29-1 to TRBJ2-6; D remains unclear. The CDR3 is 15 amino acids. V was shortened by 5 bases and J by 7 bases, with 18 bases between the two germline ends. Germline V lookup: CDR1 SQVTM, CDR2 ANQGSEA.

Of note for this clonotype: A clone one base away is much larger, so this may be a read error. The chain recombines TRBV5-1 with TRBJ1-1, with 9 bases lining up with TRBD1. The CDR3 is made up of 14 amino acids. Germline V CDR1 and CDR2: SGHRS, YFSETQ. CDR3: CARSLTGGRAEAFF. Written as DNA, the CDR3 is TGCGCCCGCAGCTTGACAGGGGGTCGGGCTGAAGCTTTCTTT.

Comment on this clonotype: Compared with germline, one end of the junction differs, possibly owing to a read error. V is TRBV11-2 and J is TRBJ2-3; D perhaps matches TRBD1 (5 bases). Germline assignment: CDR1 SGHAT and CDR2 FQNNGV. This CDR3 spans 14 amino acids. The DNA of the CDR3 is TGTGCCAACAGCATGGGGCTTCCCACAATTACGCAGTATTTT. Its translation is CANSMGLPTITQYF.

Concerning this clonotype: This clone may be a read error of a much larger clone one base away. The chain recombines TRBV28 with TRBJ1-2; unclear D gene. CDR1 is MDHEN and CDR2 is SYDVKM in the germline V gene. V was cut by 2 bases and J by 3 bases, with 13 bases left in between. CDR3 length: 15 residues. The CDR3 protein is CASSLIGFQDYGYTF. The DNA of the CDR3 is TGTGCCAGCAGTTTAATTGGGTTTCAGGACTATGGCTACACCTTC.

With respect to this clonotype: One end of the junction is discordant with germline, which a read error may explain. As DNA, the CDR3 is TGTGTCAGCTGCTTATCCGGACGGGTGATCACAGATACGCAGTATTTT. Amino acids: CVSCLSGRVITDTQYF. The J gene is TRBJ2-3, the V gene TRBV11-2; no definite D call. This CDR3 contains 16 residues. The germline CDR1 and CDR2 sequences are SGHAT and FQNNGV.

About this clonotype itself: This could be a read error, since a much larger clone is one nucleotide away. The missing conserved phenylalanine or tryptophan at the end of this CDR3 makes a read error likely. J is TRBJ1-6 and V is TRBV12-3 or TRBV12-4, with D tentatively TRBD1 (5 bases). The ends were cut back, 7 bases at V and 6 bases at J, with 13 bases in the middle. The CDR3 contains 14 residues. The CDR3 DNA reads as TGTGCCAGCACTCCCGGGGACCCTAATTCACCCCTCCACCTT. Translated, it gives CASTPGDPNSPLHL.

This clonotype was observed at least ten times. The rearrangement links TRBV6-2 or TRBV6-3 to TRBJ2-2, with D perhaps TRBD1 or TRBD2 (7 bases each). Germline-derived CDR1 and CDR2 are MNHEY and SVGEGT. V lost 4 bases, J lost 6 bases, and 15 bases lay in between. The CDR3 runs to 15 residues. CDR3 bases: TGTGCCAGCAGTTGGGAGGGGGCATTGGCCGGGGAGCTGTTTTTT. The encoded protein is CASSWEGALAGELFF.

As for this clonotype: A single base separates this from a much larger clone, so it may be a read error. The genes are TRBV28 and TRBJ1-1; the D gene is possibly TRBD1 (6 bases). The CDR3 covers 14 residues. Germline-derived CDR1 and CDR2 are MDHEN and SYDVKM. The CDR3 region has the DNA TGTGTCAGCAGTTTAAGGGGGGGATCGTCTGAAGCTTTCTTT. Its protein is CVSSLRGGSSEAFF. The full variable domain, in which reference TRBV28 and TRBJ1-1 provide the parts outside the CDR3, is DVKVTQSSRYLVKRTGEKVFLECVQDMDHENMFWYRQDPGLGLRLIYFSYDVKMKEKGDIPEGYSVSREKKERFSLILESASTNQTSMYLCVSSLRGGSSEAFFGQGTRLTVV.

The table lists this clonotype with many counts. The chain couples TRBV29-1 to TRBJ2-5, with TRBD1 as a possible D gene (5 bases). V was clipped by 4 bases and J by 7 bases, with 7 bases between them. Germline values: CDR1 SQVTM, CDR2 ANQGSEA. The CDR3 sequence is 10 residues long. CDR3 loop: CSVGQGTQYF. The CDR3 DNA is TGCAGCGTTGGGCAGGGGACCCAGTACTTC.

Note on this clonotype: At one boundary the junction diverges from the germline segment, which might be a read error. This chain links TRBV4-1 with TRBJ2-1; D gene ambiguous. This CDR3 region has 17 residues. The germline gives CDR1 MGHRA, CDR2 YSYEKL. CDR3 sequence reads: CTSSHPTQAAKYNEQFF. For the CDR3, the DNA is TGCACCAGTAGCCATCCAACCCAGGCAGCAAAGTACAATGAGCAGTTCTTC.

The chain carries TRBV5-1 and TRBJ2-2, with D perhaps TRBD1 or TRBD2 (5 bases each). CDR1 and CDR2 (germline): SGHRS, YFSETQ. Trimming took 4 bases from V and 4 from J, leaving 17 bases between them. CDR3 length: 16 residues. The CDR3 loop reads CASSQRDGKSTGELFF. The CDR3 DNA reads TGCGCCAGCAGCCAACGGGACGGCAAGAGCACCGGGGAGCTGTTTTTT.

The chain recombines TRBV11-2 with TRBJ2-3, with 11 nucleotides matching TRBD2. The CDR3 is made up of 15 amino acids. Unmatched junction bases numbered 9, after V lost 9 bases and J lost 4 bases. CDR1 is SGHAT, CDR2 FQNNGV, per germline. DNA for the CDR3: TGTGCCAGTATCACTGGACTAGCGGGCCCAGATACGCAGTATTTT. It codes for CASITGLAGPDTQYF.

On this clonotype: A read error may produce the germline difference seen at one junction end. The chain couples TRBV7-8 to TRBJ2-5; 7 positions agree with TRBD2. CDR1 and CDR2 (germline): SGHVS, FQNEAQ. This CDR3 spans 14 amino acids. CDR3 in amino acids: CASSKAGTKETQYF. DNA of the CDR3: TGTGCAAGCAGCAAGGCCGGGACTAAAGAGACCCAGTACTTC.

As concerns this clonotype: A much larger clone differs from this one at a single base, so this may be a read error. This chain uses TRBV6-5 with TRBJ1-4, with TRBD1 as a possible D gene (6 bases). CDR1 and CDR2 (germline): MNHEY, SVGAGI. This CDR3 has 16 residues. V gave up 0 bases and J gave up 12 bases, with 20 bases separating them. The CDR3: CASSYSYYRADLQLFF. CDR3 sequence (DNA): TGTGCCAGCAGTTACTCGTATTACAGGGCGGATCTTCAACTGTTTTTT.

Points on this clonotype: At one of its ends the junction is not consistent with the germline gene, which may arise from a read error. The chain recombines TRBV7-9 with TRBJ1-2, with TRBD1 identical over 7 bases. The germline V gene encodes CDR1 SEHNR and CDR2 FQNEAQ (reference sequence). This CDR3 spans 13 amino acids. In DNA, the CDR3 is TGTGCCAGCAGCTTGACAGGGAGCTATGACTACACCTTC. Protein: CASSLTGSYDYTF.

Points on this clonotype: Being one base from a much bigger clone, this may be a read error. This rearrangement joins TRBV12-3 or TRBV12-4 to TRBJ2-7, with a possible D match to TRBD1 (5 bases). The V gene lost 6 bases and the J gene lost 7 bases, with 19 bases spanning the gap. This CDR3 spans 14 amino acids. CDR3 region: CASSRPGIPREQYF. The CDR3 DNA sequence: TGTGCCAGCAGCCGTCCAGGGATACCTAGGGAGCAGTACTTC.

As regards this clonotype: A much larger clone sits a single nucleotide away, making a read error possible. The V gene is TRBV5-1, the J gene TRBJ1-5, with D hard to call. Germline assignment: CDR1 SGHRS and CDR2 YFSETQ. This CDR3 has 15 amino acids. The chain's CDR3 is CASSPGMVDGQPQLF. In nucleotides, the CDR3 is TGCGCCAGCAGCCCTGGTATGGTCGATGGGCAGCCCCAGCTTTTT. Complete variable domain (other parts from reference TRBV5-1 and TRBJ1-5): KAGVTQTPRYLIKTRGQQVTLSCSPISGHRSVSWYQQTPGQGLQFLFEYFSETQRNKGNFPGRFSGRQFSNSRSEMNVSTLELGDSALYLCASSPGMVDGQPQLFGDGTRLSIL.

This chain uses TRBV6-5 with TRBJ2-1; D is possibly TRBD1 or TRBD2 (5 bases each). The J call may be wrong; the DNA end is better matched by TRBJ2-7. The CDR3 covers 14 residues. Germline loops: CDR1 MNHEY, CDR2 SVGAGI. This chain's CDR3 is CASSYGTDPNEQYF. In DNA, the CDR3 is TGTGCCAGCAGTTACGGGACGGACCCCAATGAGCAGTACTTC.

Regarding this clonotype: Since the CDR3 does not end with the conserved phenylalanine or tryptophan, this likely comes from a read error. CDR3 coding DNA: TGCGCCAGCAGCCAAGCGGGACAGGATTCTTGGGCACGCGAAAAACTGTTTCTT. Translation: CASSQAGQDSWAREKLFL. The J gene is TRBJ1-4, the V gene TRBV4-1; 8 bases are a match to TRBD1. The CDR3 length is 18 residues. V shed 1 base, J shed 8 bases, and the junction held 15 bases outside the gene matches. CDR1 MGHRA and CDR2 YSYEKL come from the germline V gene.

For this clonotype: Mismatch with germline at one junction end may stem from a read error. The rearrangement uses TRBV11-2 and TRBJ1-2; D unresolved. The CDR3 totals 16 residues. Germline loops: CDR1 SGHAT, CDR2 FQNNGV. CDR3 sequence: CASSPASGKPNYAYIF. In DNA, the CDR3 is TGTGCCAGCAGCCCAGCCTCGGGGAAGCCTAACTATGCCTACATCTTC.

V is TRBV4-2 and J is TRBJ1-3, with TRBD1 identical over 7 bases. Germline CDR1 reads LGHNA; CDR2 reads YNFKEQ. The CDR3 is 15 residues long. CDR3 nucleotides: TGTGTCAACAGCCAAGGGGGACAGTCTGGAAACACCATATATTTT. Amino acids: CVNSQGGQSGNTIYF.

A note on this clonotype: The junction does not match germline at one end; this may be a read error. V is TRBV11-2 and J is TRBJ2-5; the match to TRBD2 covers 9 bases. CDR1 SGHAT and CDR2 FQNNGV come from the germline V gene. The CDR3 has 14 residues. The CDR3 sequence is CANSLPLAGETQYF. CDR3 bases: TGTGCCAACAGCTTACCACTAGCGGGAGAGACCCAGTACTTC.